A single sample is the source of the 15 T cell receptor beta chains below, sequenced in a study of blood T cell repertoires in COVID-19. Method: immunoSEQ multiplex PCR; TCRdb's copy keeps in-frame clones and lacks some. The table shows over 200,000 clones, with about nine tenths occurring only once. Source material: peripheral blood. These receptors all come from a woman in her fifties or sixties with acute or convalescent COVID-19.

The sample holds one count of this clone. The rearrangement uses TRBV11-2 and TRBJ1-1, with D perhaps TRBD1 (5 bases). V lost 1 base and J 5 bases, leaving 14 bases between the germline ends. Looked up from germline, CDR1 is SGHAT and CDR2 is FQNNGV. The CDR3 is made up of 15 amino acids. Here the CDR3 DNA reads TGTGCCAGCAGCTTAGGCCCAGGGTTTCGGACTGAAGCTTTCTTT. This gives the protein CASSLGPGFRTEAFF.

V gene TRBV27 combines with J gene TRBJ2-7; 7 nucleotides match TRBD1. The CDR3 length is 14 residues. CDR1 is MNHEY, CDR2 SMNVEV, per germline (reference sequence). After removal of 6 bases from V and 4 bases from J, the junction contained 9 bases not matched to a gene. The CDR3: CASSPRTGSYEQYF. In nucleotides, the CDR3 is TGTGCCAGCAGCCCACGGACAGGTTCGTACGAGCAGTACTTC.

The gene calls are TRBV3-1 (or the pseudogene TRBV3-2) and TRBJ2-5; TRBD2 might be the D (5 bases). Germline assignment: CDR1 LGHDT and CDR2 YNNKEL (reference sequence). V shed 6 bases and J shed 4 bases, with 12 bases lying between them. This CDR3 region has 13 residues. Written as DNA, the CDR3 is TGTGCCAGCAGTACCGACCGGGGAGAGACCCAGTACTTC. Its protein product is CASSTDRGETQYF.

This sequence joins TRBV25-1 and TRBJ2-1; 8 bases fit TRBD2. J lost 8 bases, V lost 4 bases, and 10 bases had no gene match. The CDR3 is 15 amino acids. Germline assignment: CDR1 MGHDK and CDR2 SYGVNS. The CDR3 coding sequence is TGTGCCAGCAGTGCCCGGGAGGGTCCGGGAGATGAGCAGTTCTTC. It translates to CASSAREGPGDEQFF.

The chain employs TRBV10-2 and TRBJ2-1; 10 bases line up with TRBD2. J gave up 0 bases and V 11 bases, and 7 bases lay outside the gene matches. Per the germline V gene, CDR1 is WSHSY and CDR2 is SAAADI. CDR3 length: 15 amino acids. Here the CDR3 DNA reads TGCGCCTCCCGGACTAGCGGAAGCTCCTACAATGAGCAGTTCTTC. This gives the protein CASRTSGSSYNEQFF.

The table lists this clone with a count of one. The genes are TRBV6-5 and TRBJ1-2; D call uncertain. The CDR3 runs 13 residues. The germline V gene has CDR1 MNHEY and CDR2 SVGAGI. Trimming stripped 2 bases from V and 5 bases from J, with 9 bases between. The CDR3 loop is CASSYSEKYGYTF. For the CDR3, the DNA is TGTGCCAGCAGTTACAGCGAGAAGTATGGCTACACCTTC.

The chain carries TRBV5-1 and TRBJ2-1, with TRBD2 identical over 8 bases. V was pared by 3 bases and J by 4 bases, with 6 bases of the junction left unmatched. The CDR3 has 15 amino acids. Germline values: CDR1 SGHRS, CDR2 YFSETQ. For the CDR3, the DNA is TGCGCCAGCAGCTGGGGCGGGGGGCCTTACAATGAGCAGTTCTTC. As protein: CASSWGGGPYNEQFF.

This clone came up once. A read error may produce the germline difference seen at one junction end. V is TRBV7-7 and J is TRBJ2-5; 7 bases agree with TRBD1. The CDR3 runs 13 residues. CDR1 and CDR2 from the germline V gene are SSHAT and FNYEAQ (reference sequence). The CDR3 DNA sequence: TGTGCTAGCAGCTTATCAGGGGGTGAGACCCAGTACTTC. Translation: CASSLSGGETQYF.

The CDR3 reads CATSRTGGTDTQYF. The DNA of the CDR3 is TGTGCCACCAGTAGGACAGGGGGGACAGATACGCAGTATTTT. The rearrangement links TRBV24-1 to TRBJ2-3; 10 nucleotides match TRBD1. Germline V gene data show CDR1 as KGHDR and CDR2 as SFDVKD. Losses at the gene ends were 6 bases for V and 3 bases for J; bases not matched to a gene: 2. This CDR3 is 14 amino acids long.

The DNA of the CDR3 is TGTGCCAGCATCCAGACAGGGGGAAACACCATATATTTT. It specifies CASIQTGGNTIYF. The gene calls are TRBV5-5 and TRBJ1-3; 7 bases map to TRBD1. In germline, CDR1 is SGHKS, CDR2 YYEKEE (reference sequence). This CDR3 spans 13 amino acids. V lost 6 bases, J lost 4 bases, and 4 bases stayed unmatched.

The chain uses TRBV28 and TRBJ1-4; perhaps TRBD1 as D (5 bases). CDR1 is MDHEN, CDR2 SYDVKM, per germline. Trimming pared 6 bases from V and 6 bases from J, leaving 8 bases between. The length of the CDR3 is 12 residues. As DNA, the CDR3 is TGTGCCAGCAGACAGACAGATGAAAAACTGTTTTTT. It encodes CASRQTDEKLFF.

This clone turned up a few times. CDR3 residues: CASSLPRTGVRVQFF. The CDR3 DNA sequence: TGTGCCAGCAGCCTCCCCCGGACAGGGGTCCGCGTGCAGTTCTTC. The chain carries TRBV7-8 and TRBJ2-1; 9 positions match TRBD1. The ends lost 5 bases at V and 12 bases at J; junction bases unmatched: 14. This CDR3 region has 15 residues. Germline CDR1 is SGHVS and CDR2 is FQNEAQ.

V and J are TRBV4-1 and TRBJ2-3; 9 bases fit TRBD2. This CDR3 contains 17 residues. The germline gives CDR1 MGHRA, CDR2 YSYEKL. The ends lost 6 bases at V and 6 bases at J; junction bases unmatched: 16. The CDR3 DNA reads TGCGCCAGCAGTCAGGGACCGGGACTAGCCTACTCGGATACGCAGTATTTT. It is translated as CASSQGPGLAYSDTQYF.

The CDR3 nucleotides read TGCGCCAGCAGCTTGTCTGGGGCCCGGTATAATTCACCCCTCCACTTT. The encoded protein is CASSLSGARYNSPLHF. V gene TRBV5-1 combines with J gene TRBJ1-6; a weak D match, TRBD1 (5 bases). This CDR3 comprises 16 residues. Germline V gene sequence: CDR1 SGHRS, CDR2 YFSETQ. Trimming shortened V by 1 base and J by 4 bases, and 12 bases separated the two germline ends.

The V call is TRBV4-3, the J call TRBJ2-7; 9 positions match TRBD2. V lost 0 bases, J lost 0 bases, and 12 bases stayed unmatched. Germline values: CDR1 LGHNA, CDR2 YSLEER. The CDR3 extends over 19 amino acids. Here the CDR3 reads CASSQEGRGAGGSSYEQYF. CDR3 coding DNA: TGCGCCAGCAGCCAAGAAGGAAGGGGTGCGGGAGGGAGCTCCTACGAGCAGTACTTC.